Given below is one T cell receptor beta chain in context. What it recognizes is unknown. It is unclear where the CDR3 begins or ends on the DNA, so no DNA is shown, and the CDR3 is as TCRdb lists it. One entry per CDR3 protein results from TCRdb running MiXCR on the RT-PCR reads. There are 800,000 or so distinct CDR3 sequences in the sample; less than 25% occur only once, and 10% lies in the top ten. The data are from a study of response to subunit inactivated influenza vaccine. Whole-study findings and limits: It was the authors' suggestion that each seasonal influenza vaccination recruits few new T cells.

The receptor was derived from a man aged 50 to 60 who received an inactivated influenza vaccine. The specimen was PBMCs from blood, collected more than 4 days after vaccination.

CDR3 loop: CISVSERSASGDDSYEQYF. The V and J genes are TRBV7-5 and TRBJ2-7; TRBD2, the table's D call, lacks a check against the DNA. TRBV7-5 counts as a pseudogene. The CDR3 contains 19 residues when both ends are counted.